What follows is one T cell receptor beta chain and its context. Its specificity is not known. The sample belongs to a study of post-analysis software for immune sequencing data. Study-wide results and caveats: Relative to controls, patients had several TRBV segments at higher frequency, with TRBV5-6, TRBV5-1 and TRBV20-1 among these. Normalized Chao1 diversity was significantly lower in multiple sclerosis patients than in controls.

Germline V gene lookup returns CDR1 DFQATT and CDR2 SNEGSKA (reference sequence). Trimming at V came to 0 bases and at J to 15 bases, leaving 11 bases not matched to a gene. The CDR3 has 13 residues. Tagging with unique molecular identifiers was a feature of the TCR beta cDNA libraries. Yield was some 500,000 cDNA molecules from approximately 0.91 to 9.4 million T cells. Using its own MiXCR run on the PCR reads, TCRdb lists one record per CDR3 protein. The sample consists of about 460,000 distinct CDR3 sequences, around 40% of them appearing once. The chain carries TRBV20-1 and TRBJ2-1; 7 positions agree with TRBD2. Sample: blood. The source of this sequence is a girl aged 5 to 17 with multiple sclerosis. The CDR3 DNA follows: TGCAGTGCTAGAGATCGGGGCATGGTAGCGGGGTTCTTC. This translates into CSARDRGMVAGFF.